Following are 11 T cell receptor beta chains from one sample sequenced in a study of response to subunit inactivated influenza vaccine. MiXCR was run by TCRdb on the RT-PCR reads, yielding one entry per CDR3 protein. There are about 650,000 distinct CDR3 sequences in the sample; around 16% occur only once, and approximately 10% lies in the top ten. The material sequenced was PBMCs from blood, taken roughly 13 days after vaccination. The receptors were gathered from a man in his forties or fifties who received an inactivated influenza vaccine.

The rearrangement links TRBV7-2 to TRBJ2-7, with TRBD2 as a possible D gene (6 bases). CDR3 length: 14 amino acids. Germline V gene sequence: CDR1 SGHTA, CDR2 FQGNSA. Trimming shortened V by 5 bases and J by 2 bases, and 13 bases separated the two germline ends. The CDR3 sequence is CASSLGSITYEQYF. CDR3 sequence (DNA): TGTGCCAGCAGCCTCGGGAGCATCACCTACGAGCAGTACTTC.

The rearrangement uses TRBV11-2 and TRBJ1-4, with D perhaps TRBD1 (6 bases). Trimming removed 2 bases at V and 11 bases at J, with 15 bases between. This CDR3 comprises 14 residues. CDR1 and CDR2 (germline): SGHAT, FQNNGV. The CDR3 DNA reads as TGTGCCAGCAGCTTAAGTCGGACAGTGTTGAAACTGTTTTTT. It encodes CASSLSRTVLKLFF.

This chain uses TRBV29-1 with TRBJ1-2; D not resolved. This CDR3 has 14 amino acids. Trimming pared 4 bases from V and 1 base from J, leaving 13 bases between. In germline, CDR1 is SQVTM, CDR2 ANQGSEA. The CDR3 DNA sequence: TGCAGCGTTGTCGGCAGGCGGAATAACTATGGCTACACCTTC. Translated, it gives CSVVGRRNNYGYTF.

The V gene is TRBV12-3 or TRBV12-4, the J gene TRBJ1-2, with unresolved D. The length of the CDR3 is 17 residues. V gave up 5 bases and J gave up 2 bases, with 21 bases separating them. DNA for the CDR3: TGTGCCAGCAGTGCCTCGGCCTCCCGGGATGCCAACTATGGCTACACCTTC. It is translated as CASSASASRDANYGYTF.

This clonotype was detected many times. The chain employs TRBV18 and TRBJ1-1, with D perhaps TRBD1 (6 bases). V was pared by 1 base and J by 0 bases, with 12 bases between. Germline V gene lookup returns CDR1 KGHSH and CDR2 LQKENI. The CDR3 is made up of 16 amino acids. Written as DNA, the CDR3 is TGTGCCAGCTCACCACGACAGGCGCCCTTGAACACTGAAGCTTTCTTT. Residues: CASSPRQAPLNTEAFF.

The chain couples TRBV5-1 to TRBJ2-2; TRBD1 might be the D (5 bases). V was shortened by 3 bases and J by 6 bases, with 15 bases between the two germline ends. Germline V gene sequence: CDR1 SGHRS, CDR2 YFSETQ. CDR3 length: 15 amino acids. CDR3 nucleotide sequence: TGCGCCAGCAGCTCGCGACCAGGGTTCCCCGGGGAGCTGTTTTTT. This gives the protein CASSSRPGFPGELFF.

The sample holds many counts of this clonotype. V is TRBV5-5 and J is TRBJ2-1; 10 bases fit TRBD2. CDR1 and CDR2 from the germline V gene are SGHKS and YYEKEE (reference sequence). Germline trimming cut 3 bases from V and 15 bases from J; bases unmatched to any gene: 6. The CDR3 runs 12 residues. The CDR3 here is CASSSLAGGRFF. The CDR3 DNA follows: TGTGCCAGCAGCTCCTTAGCGGGAGGACGGTTCTTC. Variable domain in full (rest from reference TRBV5-5 and TRBJ2-1): DAGVTQSPTHLIKTRGQQVTLRCSPISGHKSVSWYQQVLGQGPQFIFQYYEKEERGRGNFPDRFSARQFPNYSSELNVNALLLGDSALYLCASSSLAGGRFFGPGTRLTVL.

The V gene is TRBV30, the J gene TRBJ1-4, with 10 bases fitting TRBD1. CDR3 length: 15 amino acids. In germline, CDR1 is GTSNPN, CDR2 SVGIG (reference sequence). V gave up 0 bases and J gave up 11 bases; unmatched junction bases: 9. The CDR3 bases are TGTGCCTGGAGTGTTCGGGGGACAGGGGTCGGGAAACTGTTTTTT. This sequence encodes CAWSVRGTGVGKLFF.

This clonotype was observed a few times. This chain connects TRBV28 to TRBJ2-1; tentatively, D is TRBD2 (5 bases). Germline lookup yields CDR1 MDHEN and CDR2 SYDVKM. V was shortened by 6 bases and J by 0 bases, with 9 bases between the two germline ends. This CDR3 contains 14 residues. Written as DNA, the CDR3 is TGTGCCAGCAGGGTAGGAGGCTCCTACAATGAGCAGTTCTTC. This codes for CASRVGGSYNEQFF. The full variable domain, its missing parts supplied by reference TRBV28 and TRBJ2-1, is DVKVTQSSRYLVKRTGEKVFLECVQDMDHENMFWYRQDPGLGLRLIYFSYDVKMKEKGDIPEGYSVSREKKERFSLILESASTNQTSMYLCASRVGGSYNEQFFGPGTRLTVL.

The chain is built from TRBV2 and TRBJ2-1; no clear D. In germline, CDR1 is SNHLY, CDR2 FYNNEI. The V gene lost 5 bases and the J gene lost 11 bases, with 10 bases spanning the gap. The CDR3 sequence is 11 residues long. The CDR3 sequence is CASSSESQQFF. The CDR3 DNA sequence: TGTGCCAGCAGTTCGGAGTCCCAGCAGTTCTTC.

This rearrangement joins TRBV10-3 to TRBJ2-5, with TRBD1 matching over 7 bases. The ends lost 8 bases at V and 4 bases at J; junction bases unmatched: 4. Germline V gene data show CDR1 as ENHRY and CDR2 as SYGVKD. The CDR3 covers 12 residues. The CDR3 reads CAIGPGGETQYF. In DNA form, the CDR3 reads TGTGCCATCGGACCAGGGGGAGAGACCCAGTACTTC.